Presented here are 3 T cell receptor beta chains from one specimen sequenced in a study of tumor and adjacent non-tumor tissue in lung cancer. This sample's RNA came from whole unsorted tissue. Three rounds of nested PCR, following a modified ARM-PCR protocol, produced the TCRbeta library. TCRdb processed the multiplex PCR reads anew with MiXCR; each CDR3 protein has one entry. The data contain under 150,000 distinct CDR3 sequences, around two thirds of them singletons. Sequenced: lung tumor tissue. Source of these receptors: a man aged 60-69 years with small cell lung cancer.

This clonotype was seen ten or more times. The chain has TRBV6-1 and TRBJ1-2, with D perhaps matching TRBD1 (6 bases). Germline V gene lookup returns CDR1 MNHNS and CDR2 SASEGT. The CDR3 loop spans 14 amino acids. Trimming cost V 7 bases and J 2 bases, with 14 bases left between them. The CDR3 loop is CASTTGGRNYGYTF. CDR3 DNA: TGTGCCAGCACGACCGGGGGCCGAAACTATGGCTACACCTTC.

As regards this clonotype: At one boundary the junction diverges from the germline segment, which might be a read error. The gene calls are TRBV24-1 and TRBJ2-1, with TRBD1 matching over 7 bases. Per germline, CDR1 KGHDR and CDR2 SFDVKD. The CDR3 runs to 15 residues. CDR3 region: CVTSDPGTGANEQFF. The CDR3 DNA reads as TGTGTCACCAGTGACCCCGGCACAGGGGCTAATGAGCAGTTCTTC.

Worth noting for this clonotype: One end of the junction fails to match germline, which may point to a read error. The J gene is TRBJ1-1, the V gene TRBV20-1, with 10 bases aligning to TRBD1. The CDR3 length is 13 residues. Germline V gene data show CDR1 as DFQATT and CDR2 as SNEGSKA (reference sequence). CDR3 sequence: CSAPLWDRGEAFF. The CDR3 DNA reads TGCAGTGCTCCCCTGTGGGACAGGGGTGAAGCCTTCTTT.